This T cell receptor (beta chain) was found in a study of OX40 agonist ivuxolimab in advanced cancers. The CDR3 has 14 residues. Trimming cost V 1 base and J 5 bases; bases outside gene matches: 0. Germline V gene sequence: CDR1 SGHDT, CDR2 YYEEEE. Only in-frame clones appear in the TCRdb table, and some are missing; sequencing was by immunoSEQ multiplex PCR. The sample consists of around 97,000 clones, about 84% of them appearing once. The TCR comes from an adult with an advanced solid tumor such as melanoma, head and neck, liver or kidney cancer. This chain uses TRBV5-6 with TRBJ2-5; 12 bases match TRBD2. Sequences were derived from CD4+ or CD8+ T cells sorted from blood, sampled in a trial of the OX40 agonist ivuxolimab. The CDR3 region has the DNA TGTGCCAGCAGCTTGACTAGCGGGAGGGAGACCCAGTACTTC. It is translated as CASSLTSGRETQYF.